This T cell receptor (beta chain) was captured by sequencing in a study of blood T cell repertoires in COVID-19. Study overall: Italy, Spain and the United States were the sources of the convalescent and acute COVID-19 samples. T cells, B-cell-depleted T cells, or PBMCs provided the cDNA or gDNA that served as material.

Per the study methods: Amplification of reference gene primers provided the estimated nucleated cell counts. Repertoires were generated with immunoSEQ multiplex PCR, while TCRdb's copy carries only in-frame clones and drops some. The DNA was the basis for D and trimming; V, J and clone size are from that table. The table lists fewer than 200,000 clones, around 90% of them singletons, with around 0.5% in the top ten. Germline V CDR1 and CDR2: SNHLY, FYNNEI. The CDR3 spans 14 residues. Between the trimmed V and J ends, which lost 2 bases and 0 bases, there was a span of 6 bases. The chain joins TRBV2 to TRBJ2-3; D gene uncertain. The clonotype originates from a man aged 45-60 years with acute or convalescent COVID-19. The sequenced material came from peripheral blood. CDR3 residues: CASSEKHSTDTQYF. DNA for the CDR3: TGTGCCAGCAGTGAAAAACATAGCACAGATACGCAGTATTTT.